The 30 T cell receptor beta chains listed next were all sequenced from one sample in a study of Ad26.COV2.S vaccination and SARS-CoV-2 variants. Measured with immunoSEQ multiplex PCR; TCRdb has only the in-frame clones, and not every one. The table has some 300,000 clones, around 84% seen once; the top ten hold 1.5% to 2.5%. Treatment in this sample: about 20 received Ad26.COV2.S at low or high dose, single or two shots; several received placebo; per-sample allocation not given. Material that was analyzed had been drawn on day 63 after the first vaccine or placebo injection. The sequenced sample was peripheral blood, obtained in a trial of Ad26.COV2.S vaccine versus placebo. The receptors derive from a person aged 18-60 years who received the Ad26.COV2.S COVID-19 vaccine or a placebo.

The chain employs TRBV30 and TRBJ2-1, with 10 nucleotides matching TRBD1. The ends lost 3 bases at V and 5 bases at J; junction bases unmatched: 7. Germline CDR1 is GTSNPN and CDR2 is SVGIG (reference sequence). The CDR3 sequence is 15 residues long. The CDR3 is CAWSPGQGRNNEQFF. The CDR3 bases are TGTGCCTGGAGCCCGGGACAGGGGCGAAACAATGAGCAGTTCTTC.

In DNA, the CDR3 is TGCGCCAGCAGCCAAGATGCGGGATTAGGGGGCTACACCTTC. Its protein is CASSQDAGLGGYTF. V and J are TRBV4-3 and TRBJ1-2, with D unclear. Germline CDR1 and CDR2: LGHNA and YSLEER. Trimming shortened V by 0 bases and J by 8 bases, and 13 bases separated the two germline ends. The CDR3 runs 14 residues.

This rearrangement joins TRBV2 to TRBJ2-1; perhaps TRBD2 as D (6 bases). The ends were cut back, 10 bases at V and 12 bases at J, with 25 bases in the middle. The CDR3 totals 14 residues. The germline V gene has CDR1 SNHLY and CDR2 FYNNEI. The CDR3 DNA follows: TGTGCCACCGACACGGGGGTGACCGGAGTCGGGCAGTTCTTC. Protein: CATDTGVTGVGQFF. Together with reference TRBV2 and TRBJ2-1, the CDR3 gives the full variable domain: EPEVTQTPSHQVTQMGQEVILRCVPISNHLYFYWYRQILGQKVEFLVSFYNNEISEKSEIFDDQFSVERPDGSNFTLKIRSTKLEDSAMYFCATDTGVTGVGQFFGPGTRLTVL.

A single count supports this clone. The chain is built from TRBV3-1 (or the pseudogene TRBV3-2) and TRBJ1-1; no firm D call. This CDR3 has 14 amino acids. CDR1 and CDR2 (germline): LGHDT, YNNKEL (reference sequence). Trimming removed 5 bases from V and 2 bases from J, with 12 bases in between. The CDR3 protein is CASSARTANTEAFF. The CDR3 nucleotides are TGTGCCAGCAGCGCGCGGACTGCCAACACTGAAGCTTTCTTT.

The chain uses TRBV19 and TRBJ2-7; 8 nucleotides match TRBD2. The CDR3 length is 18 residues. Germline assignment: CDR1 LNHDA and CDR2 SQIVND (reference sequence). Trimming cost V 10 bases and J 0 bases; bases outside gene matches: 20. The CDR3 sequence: CATRGAGRPRDFSYEQYF. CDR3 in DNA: TGTGCCACGCGGGGGGCGGGTAGACCCCGGGACTTCTCCTACGAGCAGTACTTC.

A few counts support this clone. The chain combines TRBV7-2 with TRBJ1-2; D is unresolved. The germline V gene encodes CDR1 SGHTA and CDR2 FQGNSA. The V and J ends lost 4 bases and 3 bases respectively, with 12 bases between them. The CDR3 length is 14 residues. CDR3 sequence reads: CASSSTLPDYGYTF. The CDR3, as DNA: TGTGCCAGCAGCTCCACTTTGCCGGACTATGGCTACACCTTC.

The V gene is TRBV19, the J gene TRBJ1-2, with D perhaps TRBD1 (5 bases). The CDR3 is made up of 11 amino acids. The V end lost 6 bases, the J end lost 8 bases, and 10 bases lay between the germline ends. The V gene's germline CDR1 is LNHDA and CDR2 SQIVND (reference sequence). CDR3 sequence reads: CASRGDFGYTF. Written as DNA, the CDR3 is TGTGCCAGTAGAGGGGATTTCGGCTACACCTTC.

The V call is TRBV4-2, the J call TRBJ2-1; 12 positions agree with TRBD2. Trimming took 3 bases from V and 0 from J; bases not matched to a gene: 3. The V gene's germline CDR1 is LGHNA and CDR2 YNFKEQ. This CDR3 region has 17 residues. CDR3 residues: CASSHLAGGHSYNEQFF. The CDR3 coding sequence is TGTGCCAGCAGCCACCTAGCGGGGGGGCACTCCTACAATGAGCAGTTCTTC.

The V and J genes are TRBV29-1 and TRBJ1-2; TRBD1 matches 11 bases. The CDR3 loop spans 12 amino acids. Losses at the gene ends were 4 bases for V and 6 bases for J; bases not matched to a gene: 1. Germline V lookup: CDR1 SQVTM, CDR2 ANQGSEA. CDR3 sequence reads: CSVADRGHGYTF. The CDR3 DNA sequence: TGCAGCGTTGCGGACAGGGGGCATGGCTACACCTTC.

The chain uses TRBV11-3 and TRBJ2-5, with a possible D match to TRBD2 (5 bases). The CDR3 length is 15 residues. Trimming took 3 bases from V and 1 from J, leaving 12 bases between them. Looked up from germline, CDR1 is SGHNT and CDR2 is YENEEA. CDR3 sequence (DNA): TGTGCCAGCAGCTTCCCGACGGACTCCCAAGAGACCCAGTACTTC. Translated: CASSFPTDSQETQYF.

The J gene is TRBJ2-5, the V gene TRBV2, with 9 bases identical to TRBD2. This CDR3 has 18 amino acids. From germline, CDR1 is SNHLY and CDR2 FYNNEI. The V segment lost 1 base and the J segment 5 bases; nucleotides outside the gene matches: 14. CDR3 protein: CASSEGRGGDYRSETQYF. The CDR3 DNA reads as TGTGCCAGCAGTGAAGGGCGGGGGGGCGACTATCGGTCCGAGACCCAGTACTTC.

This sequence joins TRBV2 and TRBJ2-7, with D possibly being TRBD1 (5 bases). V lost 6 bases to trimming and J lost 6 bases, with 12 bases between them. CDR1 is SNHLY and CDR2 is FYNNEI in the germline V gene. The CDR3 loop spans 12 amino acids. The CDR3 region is CASRTDSSEQYF. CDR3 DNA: TGTGCCAGCAGAACCGACAGTTCCGAGCAGTACTTC.

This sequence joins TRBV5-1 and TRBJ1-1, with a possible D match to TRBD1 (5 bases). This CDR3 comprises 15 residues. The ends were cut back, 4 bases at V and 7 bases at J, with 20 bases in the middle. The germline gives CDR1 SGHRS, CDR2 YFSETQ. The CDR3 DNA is TGCGCCAGCAGCCTGGTCCCGGGCAGGGAGATTGAAGCTTTCTTT. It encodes CASSLVPGREIEAFF. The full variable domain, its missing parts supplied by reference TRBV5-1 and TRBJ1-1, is KAGVTQTPRYLIKTRGQQVTLSCSPISGHRSVSWYQQTPGQGLQFLFEYFSETQRNKGNFPGRFSGRQFSNSRSEMNVSTLELGDSALYLCASSLVPGREIEAFFGQGTRLTVV.

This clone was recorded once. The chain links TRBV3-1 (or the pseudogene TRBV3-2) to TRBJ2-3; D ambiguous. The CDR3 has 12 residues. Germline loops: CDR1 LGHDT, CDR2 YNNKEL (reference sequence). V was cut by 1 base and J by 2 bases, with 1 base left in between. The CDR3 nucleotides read TGTGCCAGCAGCCAAGTCACAGATACGCAGTATTTT. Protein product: CASSQVTDTQYF.

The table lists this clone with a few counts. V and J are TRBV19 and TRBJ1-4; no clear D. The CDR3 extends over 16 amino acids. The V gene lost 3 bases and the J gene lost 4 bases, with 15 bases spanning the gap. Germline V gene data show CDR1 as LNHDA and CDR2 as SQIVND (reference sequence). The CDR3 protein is CASSIVESGYNEKLFF. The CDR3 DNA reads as TGTGCCAGTAGTATCGTGGAGTCGGGGTATAATGAAAAACTGTTTTTT.

The CDR3 spells CASSLSAGGGNSNQPQHF. The CDR3 coding sequence is TGTGCCAGCAGCTTGTCCGCGGGCGGAGGCAATAGCAATCAGCCCCAGCATTTT. This chain joins TRBV7-6 and TRBJ1-5; the D is unclear. The CDR3 is 18 residues long. Trimming stripped 3 bases from V and 0 bases from J, with 18 bases between. Germline assignment: CDR1 SGHVS and CDR2 FNYEAQ.

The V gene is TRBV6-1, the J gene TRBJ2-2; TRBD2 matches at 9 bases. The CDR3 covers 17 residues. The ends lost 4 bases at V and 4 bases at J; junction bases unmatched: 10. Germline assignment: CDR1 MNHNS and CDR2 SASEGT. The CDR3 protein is CASSASSGVRGTGELFF. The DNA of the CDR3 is TGTGCCAGCAGTGCATCTAGCGGGGTGCGTGGCACCGGGGAGCTGTTTTTT.

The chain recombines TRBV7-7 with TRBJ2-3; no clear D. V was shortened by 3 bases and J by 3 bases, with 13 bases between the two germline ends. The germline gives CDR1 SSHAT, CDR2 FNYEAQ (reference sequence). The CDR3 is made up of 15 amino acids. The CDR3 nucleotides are TGTGCCAGCAGCTTGGGTACGGGCGCGACAGATACGCAGTATTTT. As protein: CASSLGTGATDTQYF. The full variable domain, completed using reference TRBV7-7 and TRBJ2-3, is GAGVSQSPRYKVTKRGQDVTLRCDPISSHATLYWYQQALGQGPEFLTYFNYEAQPDKSGLPSDRFSAERPEGSISTLTIQRTEQRDSAMYRCASSLGTGATDTQYFGPGTRLTVL.

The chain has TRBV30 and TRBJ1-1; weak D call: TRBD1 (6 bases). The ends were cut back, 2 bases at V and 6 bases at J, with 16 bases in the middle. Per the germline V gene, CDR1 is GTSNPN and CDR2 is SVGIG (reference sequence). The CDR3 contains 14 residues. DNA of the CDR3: TGTGCCTGGAGTTATTCTGGGACACGCCCTGAAGCTTTCTTT. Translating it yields CAWSYSGTRPEAFF.

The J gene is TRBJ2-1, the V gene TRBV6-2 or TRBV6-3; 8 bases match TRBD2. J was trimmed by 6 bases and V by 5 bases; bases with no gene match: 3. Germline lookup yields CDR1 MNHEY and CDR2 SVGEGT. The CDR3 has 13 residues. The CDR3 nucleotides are TGTGCCAGCAGTACAGGGACTAGCAATGAGCAGTTCTTC. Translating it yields CASSTGTSNEQFF.

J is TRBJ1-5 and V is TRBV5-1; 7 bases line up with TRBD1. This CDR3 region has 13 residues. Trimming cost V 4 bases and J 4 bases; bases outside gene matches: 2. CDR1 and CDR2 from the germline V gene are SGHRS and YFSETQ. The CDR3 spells CASSAQGNQPQHF. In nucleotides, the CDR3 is TGCGCCAGCAGCGCACAGGGGAATCAGCCCCAGCATTTT. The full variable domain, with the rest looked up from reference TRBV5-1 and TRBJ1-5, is KAGVTQTPRYLIKTRGQQVTLSCSPISGHRSVSWYQQTPGQGLQFLFEYFSETQRNKGNFPGRFSGRQFSNSRSEMNVSTLELGDSALYLCASSAQGNQPQHFGDGTRLSIL.

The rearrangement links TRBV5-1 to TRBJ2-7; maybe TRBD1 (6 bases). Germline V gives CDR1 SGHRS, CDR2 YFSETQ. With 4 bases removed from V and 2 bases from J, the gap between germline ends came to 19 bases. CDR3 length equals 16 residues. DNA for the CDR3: TGCGCCAGCAGCCCCGCCTGGACAGCGACTCCCTACGAGCAGTACTTC. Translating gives CASSPAWTATPYEQYF.

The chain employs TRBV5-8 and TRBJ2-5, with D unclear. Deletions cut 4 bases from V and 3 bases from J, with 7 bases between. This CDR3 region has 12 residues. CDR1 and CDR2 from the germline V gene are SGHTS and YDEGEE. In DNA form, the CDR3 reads TGTGCCAGCAGCCGTTACAAAGAGACCCAGTACTTC. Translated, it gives CASSRYKETQYF.

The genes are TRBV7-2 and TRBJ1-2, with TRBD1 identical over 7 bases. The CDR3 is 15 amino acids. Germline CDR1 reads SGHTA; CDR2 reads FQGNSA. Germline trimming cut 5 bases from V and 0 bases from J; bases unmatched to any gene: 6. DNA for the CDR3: TGTGCCAGCAGCCCACGGACAGGAGCTAACTATGGCTACACCTTC. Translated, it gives CASSPRTGANYGYTF.

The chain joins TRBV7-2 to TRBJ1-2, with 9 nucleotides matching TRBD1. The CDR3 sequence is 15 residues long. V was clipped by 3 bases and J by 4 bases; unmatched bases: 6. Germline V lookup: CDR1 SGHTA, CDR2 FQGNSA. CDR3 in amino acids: CASSLGDRVVYGYTF. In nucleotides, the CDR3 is TGTGCCAGCAGCTTGGGGGACAGGGTCGTCTATGGCTACACCTTC.

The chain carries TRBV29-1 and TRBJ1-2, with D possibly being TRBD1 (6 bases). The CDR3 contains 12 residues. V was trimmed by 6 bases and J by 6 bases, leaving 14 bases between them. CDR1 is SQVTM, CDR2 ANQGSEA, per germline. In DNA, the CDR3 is TGCAGCGTCGATACAGGGCTCAATGGCTACACCTTC. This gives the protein CSVDTGLNGYTF.

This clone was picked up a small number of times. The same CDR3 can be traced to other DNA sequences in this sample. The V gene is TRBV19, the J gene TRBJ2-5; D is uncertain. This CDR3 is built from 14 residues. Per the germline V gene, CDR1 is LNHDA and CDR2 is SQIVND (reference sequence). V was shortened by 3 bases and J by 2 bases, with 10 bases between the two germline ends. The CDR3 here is CASSISARQETQYF. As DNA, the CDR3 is TGTGCCAGTAGTATTAGTGCCAGGCAAGAGACCCAGTACTTC. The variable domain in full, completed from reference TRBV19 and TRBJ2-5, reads DGGITQSPKYLFRKEGQNVTLSCEQNLNHDAMYWYRQDPGQGLRLIYYSQIVNDFQKGDIAEGYSVSREKKESFPLTVTSAQKNPTAFYLCASSISARQETQYFGPGTRLLVL.

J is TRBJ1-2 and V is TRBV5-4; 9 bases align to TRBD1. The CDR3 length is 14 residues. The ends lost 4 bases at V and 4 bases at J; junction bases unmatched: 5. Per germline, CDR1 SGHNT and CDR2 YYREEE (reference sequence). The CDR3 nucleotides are TGTGCCAGCAGCGTCGACAGGGGGGGCTATGGCTACACCTTC. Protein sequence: CASSVDRGGYGYTF. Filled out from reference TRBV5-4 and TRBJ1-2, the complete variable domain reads ETGVTQSPTHLIKTRGQQVTLRCSSQSGHNTVSWYQQALGQGPQFIFQYYREEENGRGNFPPRFSGLQFPNYSSELNVNALELDDSALYLCASSVDRGGYGYTFGSGTRLTVV.

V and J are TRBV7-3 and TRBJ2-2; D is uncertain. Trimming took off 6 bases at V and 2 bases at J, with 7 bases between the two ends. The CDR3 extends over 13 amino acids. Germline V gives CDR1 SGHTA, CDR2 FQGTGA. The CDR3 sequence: CASRWGNTGELFF. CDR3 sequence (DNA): TGTGCCAGCAGGTGGGGAAACACCGGGGAGCTGTTTTTT.

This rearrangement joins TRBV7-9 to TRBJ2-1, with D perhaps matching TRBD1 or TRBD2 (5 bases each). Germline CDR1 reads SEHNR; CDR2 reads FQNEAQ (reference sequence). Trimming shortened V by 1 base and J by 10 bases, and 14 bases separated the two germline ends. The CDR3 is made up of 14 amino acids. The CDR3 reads CASSLEVQGGEQFF. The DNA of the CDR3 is TGTGCCAGCAGCTTAGAAGTGCAGGGCGGGGAGCAGTTCTTC.